This is a list of T cell receptor beta chains from one sample in a study of early T cells in non-severe SARS-CoV-2 infection. Using its own MiXCR run on the 5' RACE reads, TCRdb lists one record per CDR3 protein. The top ten clones hold about a fifth of a sample with some 33,000 distinct CDR3 sequences, under 6% of them seen once. The sequenced material came from whole blood. The origin of the receptors is an adult who was a healthcare worker with PCR-confirmed SARS-CoV-2 infection or an uninfected control (not recorded which). Both conserved end residues are part of each CDR3. D genes are given only for firm matches. Size tells how often a clone was seen (once, few, many) or the class of an expanded clone, and some rows leave it out.

v_call	clone_size	d_call	j_call	cdr3_length	cdr3_nt	cdr3_aa
TRBV5-8	-	TRBD1	TRBJ2-1	13	TGTGCCAGCAGGGGACAGGGACAGAATGAGCAGTTCTTC	CASRGQGQNEQFF
TRBV29-1	few	-	TRBJ2-7	12	TGCAGCGTTGGAGGGGGAGCCTACGAGCAGTACTTC	CSVGGGAYEQYF
TRBV4-3	few	TRBD2	TRBJ2-7	17	TGCGCCAGCAGCCAAGATATGTTTAGCGGGGGTACCTACGAGCAGTACTTC	CASSQDMFSGGTYEQYF
TRBV5-6	many	-	TRBJ2-1	15	TGTGCCAGCAGCTTGTTAGGGTCAGGAGACAATGAGCAGTTCTTC	CASSLLGSGDNEQFF
TRBV27	few	TRBD1	TRBJ2-6	18	TGTGCCAGCAGTTTTAGGGCAGGGGGCTCCGGTGGGGCCAACGTCCTGACTTTC	CASSFRAGGSGGANVLTF
TRBV28	few	-	TRBJ2-3	14	TGTGCCAGCAGTTTACGGGGGAGCACAGATACGCAGTATTTT	CASSLRGSTDTQYF
TRBV4-2	few	TRBD1	TRBJ1-1	15	TGTGCCAGCAGCCTGGGGACAGGGATGGACACTGAAGCTTTCTTT	CASSLGTGMDTEAFF
TRBV20-1	many	TRBD1	TRBJ2-2	15	TGCAGTGCGACCCCGGGACAGACGAACACCGGGGAGCTGTTTTTT	CSATPGQTNTGELFF
TRBV3-1	many	-	TRBJ2-1	16	TGTGCCAGCAGCCAAGATTCGGGGGCCTCCTACAATGAGCAGTTCTTC	CASSQDSGASYNEQFF
TRBV5-1	many	-	TRBJ1-2	14	TGCGCCAGCAGCTTGCGGGGGGCTGACTATGGCTACACCTTC	CASSLRGADYGYTF
TRBV15	many	-	TRBJ1-6	16	TGTGCCACCAGCAGAGATCCGAGCTCCTATAATTCACCCCTCCACTTT	CATSRDPSSYNSPLHF
TRBV7-8	-	-	TRBJ2-2	16	TGTGCCAGCAGCTTAAAAACCGGGACCAACTCCGGGGAGCTGTTTTTT	CASSLKTGTNSGELFF
TRBV7-2	few	-	TRBJ2-1	15	TGTGCCAGCAGCACGGGCCCCGACTCCTACAATGAGCAGTTCTTC	CASSTGPDSYNEQFF
TRBV7-9	few	-	TRBJ2-7	15	TGTGCCAGCAGCTTAATAAGGGGGGGCTCCTACGAGCAGTACTTC	CASSLIRGGSYEQYF
TRBV12-3/TRBV12-4	many	TRBD1	TRBJ1-3	15	TGTGCCAGCAGTACGGACAGGGGGCTCGGAAACACCATATATTTT	CASSTDRGLGNTIYF
TRBV20-1	many	-	TRBJ1-1	14	TGCAGTGCTAGAGTTGGGGGGCGGAACACTGAAGCTTTCTTT	CSARVGGRNTEAFF
TRBV7-9	medium-sized	TRBD2	TRBJ2-1	12	TGTGCCAGCAGCCCGGGACTAGCGGGGAAATTCTTC	CASSPGLAGKFF
TRBV4-3	few	TRBD1	TRBJ1-4	20	TGCGCCAGCAGCCAAGACCCGGGACAGGGGTTCATCCCAACTAATGAAAAACTGTTTTTT	CASSQDPGQGFIPTNEKLFF
TRBV27	few	-	TRBJ2-7	13	TGTGCCAGCAGTTTAAGGGCCTCTTACGAGCAGTACTTC	CASSLRASYEQYF
TRBV18	many	-	TRBJ2-7	12	TGTGCCAGCTCACTGGCAACCTACGAGCAGTACTTC	CASSLATYEQYF
TRBV30	-	-	TRBJ2-1	13	TGTGCCTGGAGTCCTGGCAGTAGCAATGAGCAGTTCTTC	CAWSPGSSNEQFF
TRBV9	many	-	TRBJ2-7	15	TGTGCCAGCAGCGTAGAACAGGGCAGCTTCTACGAGCAGTACTTC	CASSVEQGSFYEQYF
TRBV6-1	many	-	TRBJ2-5	14	TGTGCCAGCAGTGAATTAACAGTTCAAGAGACCCAGTACTTC	CASSELTVQETQYF
TRBV19	few	-	TRBJ2-4	14	TGTGCCAGTAGTCCCGGACACGAAACAAACATTCAGTACTTC	CASSPGHETNIQYF
TRBV18	many	-	TRBJ1-1	14	TGTGCCAGCTCACCAGGGGCCGGGAGGGATGAAGCTTTCTTT	CASSPGAGRDEAFF
TRBV6-5	many	-	TRBJ2-2	13	TGTGCCAGCAGCGCCCGGTTAGCCGGGGAGCTGTTTTTT	CASSARLAGELFF
TRBV3-1	many	-	TRBJ1-1	14	TGTGCCAGCAGCCAAGATAGATGGACTCTCGAAGCTTTCTTT	CASSQDRWTLEAFF
TRBV4-2	few	-	TRBJ1-2	14	TGTGCCAGCAGCCAAGACAGCAGGGCGAAGGGCTACACCTTC	CASSQDSRAKGYTF
TRBV3-1	-	-	TRBJ2-1	12	TGTGCCAGCAGCCAAGATCTGCAAGAGCAGTTCTTC	CASSQDLQEQFF
TRBV7-9	few	TRBD2	TRBJ2-1	15	TGTGCCAGCAGTTTTCTAGCGGGAGGGCTTAATGAGCAGTTCTTC	CASSFLAGGLNEQFF
TRBV7-8	few	-	TRBJ2-7	15	TGTGCCAGCAGCTTAGGGGGACTCACACCCTACGAGCAGTACTTC	CASSLGGLTPYEQYF
TRBV4-2	many	-	TRBJ2-7	14	TGTGCCAGCAGCCAAGAACACAGGGCCTACGAGCAGTACTTC	CASSQEHRAYEQYF
TRBV12-3/TRBV12-4	many	TRBD1	TRBJ2-7	15	TGTGCCAGCAGTTTTCTCCGGGACAGGGGGTACGAGCAGTACTTC	CASSFLRDRGYEQYF
TRBV12-3/TRBV12-4	-	-	TRBJ2-1	15	TGTGCCAGCAGTCCTCTAGGGGGGTCCTACAATGAGCAGTTCTTC	CASSPLGGSYNEQFF
TRBV6-2/TRBV6-3	many	-	TRBJ1-1	13	TGTGCCAGCAGTGTGGACAGTAACACTGAAGCTTTCTTT	CASSVDSNTEAFF
TRBV3-1	many	-	TRBJ1-2	16	TGTGCCAGCAGCCAAGATCCCACCTGGGGGACTGGGGGCTACACCTTC	CASSQDPTWGTGGYTF
TRBV5-1	many	-	TRBJ2-5	14	TGCGCCAGCTCTTTCGGTAGCGGCCAAGAGACCCAGTACTTC	CASSFGSGQETQYF
TRBV7-2	few	-	TRBJ2-7	16	TGTGCCAGCAGCTTAGAGTCCGGGACTTCGGCCTACGAGCAGTACTTC	CASSLESGTSAYEQYF
TRBV18	-	-	TRBJ1-4	13	TGTGCCAGCTCAAAAGAACAGAATGAAAAACTGTTTTTT	CASSKEQNEKLFF
TRBV7-6	many	-	TRBJ2-5	15	TGTGCCAGCAGCTTAGCGTGGAGCCCCCAAGAGACCCAGTACTTC	CASSLAWSPQETQYF
TRBV7-2	many	-	TRBJ2-2	15	TGTGCCAGCAGGATACAGGGAGCAAACACCGGGGAGCTGTTTTTT	CASRIQGANTGELFF
TRBV9	few	-	TRBJ2-3	14	TGTGCCAGCAGCGTACGACTGAGGACAGATACGCAGTATTTT	CASSVRLRTDTQYF
TRBV11-3	many	-	TRBJ1-3	13	TGTGCCAGCAGCCCGCGATCTGGAAACACCATATATTTT	CASSPRSGNTIYF
TRBV4-1	-	TRBD2	TRBJ2-7	16	TGCGCCAGCAGCCCACAACTAGCGGGAGGGTCCTACGAGCAGTACTTC	CASSPQLAGGSYEQYF
TRBV11-2	few	-	TRBJ2-1	16	TGTGCCAGCAGCTCCGCCACGATTCCGGGAAACAATGAGCAGTTCTTC	CASSSATIPGNNEQFF